A selection of T cell receptor beta chains follows, all from one sample in a study of T cell changes during pregnancy in multiple sclerosis. Measured with immunoSEQ multiplex PCR; TCRdb has only the in-frame clones, and not every one. The top ten hold less than 4% of the sample, which has under 130,000 clones, 80% to 95% seen once. Sequenced material: peripheral blood, taken after pregnancy. The receptor set was obtained from a female donor with multiple sclerosis, enrolled in a pregnancy study. Each CDR3 is given with its conserved first and last residue. D genes are given only for firm matches.

NA 16 TRBV4-1 CASSHPPGEGATEAFF
TRBD1 11 TRBV15 CAIGTGAEQYF
TRBD1 14 TRBV6-6 CASRFRTGDGAQYF
NA 13 TRBV6-5 CASSLGGFQPQHF
NA 14 TRBV29-1 CSVELGVFPYGYTF
NA 18 TRBV5-8 CASSLGSQVVENTGELFF
TRBD2 13 TRBV19 CASQAGPQETQYF
TRBD2 17 TRBV7-8 CASSGQGLAASTDTQYF
TRBD2 16 TRBV7-9 CASSPRGWEDTGELFF
NA 14 TRBV5-6 CASSLGRGGETQYF
TRBD1 13 TRBV5-4 CASSWDSLAEQYF
NA 15 TRBV5-1 CASSLMGGGGETQYF
TRBD1 15 TRBV6-1 CAGAGTGGFGTEAFF
NA 13 TRBV15 CATSRDENVKQYF
NA 15 TRBV5-1 CASSLTTGHSYEQYF
TRBD1 17 TRBV5-1 CASSPGVTGGASYEQYF
NA 14 TRBV19 CASSASREDYGYTF
TRBD2 15 TRBV9 CASSVGAGSTDTQYF
TRBD1 14 TRBV6-1 CASSEYRGPYGYTF
NA 16 TRBV5-1 CASSLGHIANTGELFF
NA 16 TRBV30 CAWSKKLSSSNQPQHF
TRBD1 13 TRBV7-9 CASSAQTGYEQFF
NA 15 TRBV11-2 CASSPPLGRHTEAFF
NA 15 TRBV9 CASSVEVGLTYEQYF
NA 13 TRBV5-1 CASTGQTPYEQYF
NA 14 TRBV2 CASRPPTLEETQYF
TRBD1 13 TRBV13 CASSGQGITEAFF
TRBD2 13 TRBV29-1 CSAVAGARYEQYF
NA 14 TRBV19 CASSMAGDGNTIYF
TRBD2 13 TRBV2 CASSRLAAETQYF
NA 13 TRBV5-1 CASMESGNTEAFF
TRBD1 15 TRBV6-5 CASSGQGYSNQPQHF
NA 15 TRBV27 CASSLGGERRQPQHF
NA 16 TRBV5-8 CASSLTPSTSTYEQYF
TRBD2 18 TRBV7-7 CASSLVPGGPGWTDTQYF
TRBD1 15 TRBV6-6 CASSRGQGNTYEQYF
NA 12 TRBV6-5 CASRGSVNEQFF
NA 15 TRBV6-5 CASSRRGGPETEAFF
NA 13 TRBV10-3 CAISESTVTEAFF
TRBD2 15 TRBV6-5 CASSYGTSGGSTQYF
TRBD1 15 TRBV27 CASSIRQGNNYGYTF
TRBD1 16 TRBV6-1 CASSVSGTELPGELFF
TRBD2 18 TRBV19 CASSPGTFFGRAQETQYF
TRBD1 15 TRBV9 CASSVGQGPGNTIYF
NA 11 TRBV20-1 CSASSLGEQYF
NA 14 TRBV5-1 CASSLAGTNTEAFF
TRBD1 13 TRBV2 CASTPTGESPLHF
TRBD1 17 TRBV7-6 CASSLVLGGRFPDTQYF